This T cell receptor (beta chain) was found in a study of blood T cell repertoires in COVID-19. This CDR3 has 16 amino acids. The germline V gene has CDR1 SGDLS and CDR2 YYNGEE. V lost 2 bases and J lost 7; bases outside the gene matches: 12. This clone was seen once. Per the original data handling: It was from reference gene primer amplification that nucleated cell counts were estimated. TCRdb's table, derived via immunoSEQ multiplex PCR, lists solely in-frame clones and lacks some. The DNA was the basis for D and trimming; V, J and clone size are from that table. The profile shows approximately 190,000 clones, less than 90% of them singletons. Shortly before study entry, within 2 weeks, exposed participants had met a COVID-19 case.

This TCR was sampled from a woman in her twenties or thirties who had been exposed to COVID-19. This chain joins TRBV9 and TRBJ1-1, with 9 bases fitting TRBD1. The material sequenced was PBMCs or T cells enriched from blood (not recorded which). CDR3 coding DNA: TGTGCCAGCAGCGTGAACCGGGACAGGGACGGGGGTGAAGCTTTCTTT. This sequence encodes CASSVNRDRDGGEAFF.